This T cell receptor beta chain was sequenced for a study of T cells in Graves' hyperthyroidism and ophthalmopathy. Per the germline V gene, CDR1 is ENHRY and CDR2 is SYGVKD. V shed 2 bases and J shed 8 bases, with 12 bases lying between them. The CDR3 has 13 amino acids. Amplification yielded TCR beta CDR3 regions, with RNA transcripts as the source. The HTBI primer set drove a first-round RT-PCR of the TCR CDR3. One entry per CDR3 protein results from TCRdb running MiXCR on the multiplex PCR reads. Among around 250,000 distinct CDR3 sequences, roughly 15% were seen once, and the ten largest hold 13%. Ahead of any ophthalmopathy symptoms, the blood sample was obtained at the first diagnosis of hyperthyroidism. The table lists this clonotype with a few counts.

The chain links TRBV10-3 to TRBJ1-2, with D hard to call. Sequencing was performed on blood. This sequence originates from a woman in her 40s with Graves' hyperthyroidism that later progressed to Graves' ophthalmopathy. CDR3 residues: CAISEGRGGGYTF. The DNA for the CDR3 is TGTGCCATCAGTGAGGGCCGGGGAGGCGGCTACACCTTC.